This TCR beta chain was sequenced for a study of OX40 agonist ivuxolimab in advanced cancers. Libraries were prepared by immunoSEQ multiplex PCR; TCRdb keeps only in-frame clonotypes and omits some of them. The sample lists over 55,000 clones; about 81% were seen once. Deletions cut 6 bases from V and 6 bases from J, with 21 bases between. CDR1 SNHLY and CDR2 FYNNEI come from the germline V gene. CDR3 length equals 16 residues. Here the sequenced sample was CD4+ or CD8+ T cells sorted from blood, taken in a trial of the OX40 agonist ivuxolimab. The chain combines TRBV2 with TRBJ1-5; perhaps TRBD1 as D (5 bases). This TCR was sampled from an adult with an advanced solid tumor such as melanoma, head and neck, liver or kidney cancer. Here the CDR3 reads CASSYSGTIFGQPQHF. The CDR3 region has the DNA TGTGCCAGCAGCTACTCCGGGACTATATTTGGTCAGCCCCAGCATTTT.